The clone carrying this TCR beta chain was found a few times. The data were taken from a study of blood T cell repertoires in COVID-19. The ends lost 0 bases at V and 2 bases at J; junction bases unmatched: 1. This CDR3 contains 17 residues. From germline, CDR1 is SGHNT and CDR2 YYREEE (reference sequence). Here immunoSEQ multiplex PCR was the method, and the copy in TCRdb shows in-frame clones only, minus some. This sample yields hundreds of thousands of clones, of which roughly four fifths are seen a single time; over 1.5% belongs to the top ten. This TCR was sampled from a woman of 80 years or more with acute or convalescent COVID-19. The sequenced sample consisted of peripheral blood. This chain connects TRBV5-4 to TRBJ2-6, with 11 bases lining up with TRBD1. CDR3 sequence reads: CASSLGDRGTGANVLTF. For the CDR3, the DNA is TGTGCCAGCAGCTTGGGGGACAGGGGGACTGGGGCCAACGTCCTGACTTTC.